This T cell receptor (beta chain) is from a study of early T cells in non-severe SARS-CoV-2 infection. At the level of the study: The authors sequenced bulk RNA from unsorted whole blood, leaving chains unpaired.

Remarks on this clonotype: The antigen is undetermined.

The V gene end was trimmed by 4 bases and the J gene end by 4 bases; junction bases not matched to a gene: 6. CDR3 length equals 16 residues. Per the germline V gene, CDR1 is DFQATT and CDR2 is SNEGSKA (reference sequence). General study points: Lookups in VDJdb leaned toward anti-spike CD8 responses and missed private and CD4 specificities.

Unique molecular identifiers (one per individual cDNA molecule) were attached. TCRdb called the 5' RACE reads again in MiXCR, with one record for every CDR3 protein. Of roughly 70,000 distinct CDR3 sequences listed, 20% to 25% were seen once; the top ten hold 15% to 20%. The J gene is TRBJ2-1, the V gene TRBV20-1, with 14 positions matching TRBD2. The specimen was whole blood, collected at baseline. The sequence was collected from an adult who was a healthcare worker with PCR-confirmed SARS-CoV-2 infection or an uninfected control (not recorded which). The CDR3 coding sequence is TGCAGTGCTAACGGACTAGCGGGGGGCCTTTACAATGAGCAGTTCTTC. This translates into CSANGLAGGLYNEQFF.